The T cell receptor (beta chain) described here comes from a study of CD8+ T cells in alopecia areata. Study context: Treated patients were dosed with oral tofacitinib, taking 5 to 10 mg twice daily.

Details on this clone: Its antigen is not known.

The CDR3 extends over 11 amino acids. From germline, CDR1 is SQVTM and CDR2 ANQGSEA. The V end lost 3 bases, the J end lost 5 bases, and 8 bases lay between the germline ends. Study conclusions and caveats: Scalp clonality and expanded CD8+ clones among the top 100 fell significantly with tofacitinib.

Treatment given: oral pan-JAK inhibitor, 5-10 mg twice daily. cDNA serving as the sequencing template came from extracted, reverse transcribed RNA. Sequenced by immunoSEQ multiplex PCR; TCRdb stores in-frame clones only, minus some. This table holds approximately 200,000 clones, 45% to 75% found once. The TCR comes from a human donor with alopecia areata. The chain has TRBV29-1 and TRBJ2-7; D possibly corresponds to TRBD2 (5 bases). The sample in question was CD4+ T cells sorted from blood, obtained at week 4, from a patient treated with tofacitinib. CDR3 DNA sequence: TGCAGCGTTGACGAGGGTAACGAGCAGTACTTC. Amino acid sequence: CSVDEGNEQYF.